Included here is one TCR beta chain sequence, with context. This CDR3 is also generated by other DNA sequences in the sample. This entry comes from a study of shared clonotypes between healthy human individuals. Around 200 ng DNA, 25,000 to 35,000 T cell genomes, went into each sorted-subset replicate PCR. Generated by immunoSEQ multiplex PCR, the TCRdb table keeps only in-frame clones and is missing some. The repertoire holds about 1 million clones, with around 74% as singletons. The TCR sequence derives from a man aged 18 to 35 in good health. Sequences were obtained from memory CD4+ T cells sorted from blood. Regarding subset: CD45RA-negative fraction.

The CDR3 DNA sequence: TGTGCCAGCAGTGAAGGTCGTGTTGAGACCCAGTACTTC. Amino acids: CASSEGRVETQYF. The rearrangement links TRBV2 to TRBJ2-5; no definite D call. CDR3 length: 13 residues. Germline lookup yields CDR1 SNHLY and CDR2 FYNNEI. V lost 1 base, J lost 5 bases, and 8 bases lay in between.